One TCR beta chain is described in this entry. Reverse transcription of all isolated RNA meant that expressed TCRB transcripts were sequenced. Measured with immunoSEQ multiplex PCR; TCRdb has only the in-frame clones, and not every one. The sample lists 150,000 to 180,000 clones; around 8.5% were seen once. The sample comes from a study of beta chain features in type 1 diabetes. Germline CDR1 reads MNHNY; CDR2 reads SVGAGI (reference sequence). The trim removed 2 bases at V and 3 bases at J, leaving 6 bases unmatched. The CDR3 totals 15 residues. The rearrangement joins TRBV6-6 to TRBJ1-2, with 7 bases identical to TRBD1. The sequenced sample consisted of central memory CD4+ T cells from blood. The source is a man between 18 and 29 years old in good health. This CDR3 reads CASSYPDRVHYGYTF. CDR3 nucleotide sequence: TGTGCCAGCAGTTACCCCGACAGGGTTCACTATGGCTACACCTTC.